The clone carrying this T cell receptor (beta chain) was observed a handful of times. The record originates from a study of blood T cell repertoires in COVID-19. Only in-frame clones appear in the TCRdb table, and some are missing; sequencing was by immunoSEQ multiplex PCR. This sample has approximately 190,000 clones; about four fifths occur once, and the top ten carry roughly 6.9%. The CDR3 has 16 residues. The J segment lost 7 bases and the V segment lost 1 base, leaving 7 bases of the junction unmatched. The germline V gene encodes CDR1 LNHDA and CDR2 SQIVND (reference sequence). Participants came from about two dozen US areas, aged roughly 18 to 90 years. Two negative PCRs, clearance, or symptom resolution were required of recovered Cohort 3 donors.

The clonotype comes from a man aged 40-50 years who had recovered from COVID-19. Sequenced material: PBMCs or T cells enriched from blood (not recorded which). This chain connects TRBV19 to TRBJ2-3; 11 nucleotides agree with TRBD2. The chain's CDR3 is CASSIGSGGAFYTQYF. The CDR3 region has the DNA TGTGCCAGTAGTATAGGTAGCGGGGGGGCCTTTTATACGCAGTATTTT.